This note documents a single T cell receptor (beta chain) sequence. Antigen unknown. Around 9.1 x 10^4 TCR templates per sample were sequenced. Data came from immunoSEQ multiplex PCR; TCRdb stores just in-frame clones and leaves some out. The sample includes around 95,000 clones, approximately 94% of them seen just once. These data are taken from a study of siplizumab effects on memory and regulatory T cells. CDR1 MNHEY and CDR2 SMNVEV come from the germline V gene (reference sequence). Trimming cost V 3 bases and J 3 bases, with 8 bases left between them. The CDR3 is 13 amino acids. Whole-study findings and limits: Treatment with siplizumab left mappable alloreactive CD4+ clones averaging nearly 70% Treg-derived, compared with 25% to 30% in controls. For siplizumab cultures, the suppressive function of their proliferating Tregs was not confirmed. Alloreactive clones mapping to unstimulated subsets formed only a minor fraction.

The sequenced sample was non-Treg CD4+ T cells sorted from blood. This chain links TRBV27 with TRBJ2-5; D is perhaps TRBD2 (6 bases). The sequence came from a human donor in good health. The CDR3 bases are TGTGCCAGCAGTTTCGGAGGGAAAGAGACCCAGTACTTC. Its translation is CASSFGGKETQYF.